The clone carrying this TCR beta chain showed up many times. The antigen remains undetermined. These data belong to a study of breast tumors, draining lymph nodes, adjacent tissues. Axillary draining lymph nodes of breast cancer patients supplied the node samples. Broader study findings: Tumor TCR diversity was below lymph nodes but above nontumor tissue.

TCRdb reprocessed the multiplex PCR reads with MiXCR, giving one entry per CDR3 protein. The sample has about 200,000 distinct CDR3 sequences; roughly 31% are singletons. The sample was axillary lymph node tissue. This sequence was found in a female donor with breast cancer. Some clones in this sample may be carry-over from other donors' samples.

The CDR3 protein is CSTETGPSYNEQFF. In DNA, the CDR3 is TGCAGCACTGAGACAGGCCCCTCCTACAATGAGCAGTTCTTC. The genes are TRBV29-1 and TRBJ2-1, with D possibly matching TRBD1 (6 bases). CDR3 length: 14 amino acids. Germline lookup yields CDR1 SQVTM and CDR2 ANQGSEA. Trimming took off 8 bases at V and 0 bases at J, with 14 bases between the two ends.